One sample yielded the 23 T cell receptor beta chains listed below, sequenced in a study of CD8+ T cells in alopecia areata. Cells pooled from cutaneous lymph nodes were sorted on CD4, CD8alpha, NKG2D, NKG2ACE and other markers. Following extraction, RNA underwent reverse transcription to cDNA, which served as the sequencing template. Some clones are missing from TCRdb's copy, which holds only in-frame ones; the method was immunoSEQ multiplex PCR. The sample counts around 290,000 clones, none seen once; the ten largest own 0.9% to 1.5%. Sequenced sample: CD4+ T cells sorted from a lymph node. The receptors stem from a C3H/HeJ mouse with alopecia areata. For this mouse line, the MHC haplotype is H2-k.

In regard to this clone: Gene and germline names: mouse. The read ends 4 residues shy of where the CDR3 ends; the end is completed using the germline J gene. This rearrangement joins TRBV5 to TRBJ1-1; TRBD1 aligns across 7 bases. The CDR3 contains 15 residues. Germline CDR1 LGHNA, CDR2 YNLKQL (reference sequence). The CDR3: CASSQELTGRAEVFF. The part of the CDR3 DNA that was read is TGTGCCAGCAGCCAAGAGTTGACAGGGAGGGCA.

A word on this clone: Gene labels here are mouse ones. The CDR3 end falls 3 residues outside the read, so it is completed with the germline J gene. This rearrangement joins TRBV13-3 to TRBJ1-6, with 8 bases aligning to TRBD1. TRBJ1-6 is an open reading frame, and its role is uncertain. The CDR3 covers 16 residues. CDR1 NNHDY and CDR2 SYVADS come from the germline V gene. J gave up 5 bases and V 1 base, and 5 bases lay outside the gene matches. CDR3 amino acids: CASSDPDRGDNSPLYF. The part of the CDR3 DNA that was read is TGTGCCAGCAGTGATCCCGACAGGGGAGATAATTCGCCC.

In regard to this clone: Gene names and germline match the mouse. Coverage ceases 3 residues before the CDR3 finishes, and the germline J gene fills in the end. The chain combines TRBV19 with TRBJ1-6; 10 nucleotides match TRBD1. TRBJ1-6 is an ORF; its function is uncertain. The CDR3 is 13 amino acids. From germline, CDR1 is FNHDT and CDR2 SITEND (reference sequence). Trimming removed 7 bases from V and 7 bases from J; junction bases left unmatched: 2. The CDR3 region is CASGDRGNSPLYF. The CDR3 DNA, read in part, is TGTGCCAGCGGGGACAGGGGAAATTCGCCC.

Details on this clone: These gene names are mouse names. From the germline J gene comes the end of the CDR3, since the read stops 4 residues before it. The rearrangement uses TRBV19 and TRBJ2-3; 7 nucleotides agree with TRBD2. The germline gives CDR1 FNHDT, CDR2 SITEND (reference sequence). The CDR3 sequence is 15 residues long. V shed 4 bases and J 0 bases; nucleotides not matched to a gene: 5. Here the CDR3 reads CASSGWGSSAETLYF. CDR3 bases read: TGTGCCAGCAGTGGCTGGGGGTCTAGTGCAGAA. The full variable domain, in which reference TRBV19 and TRBJ2-3 provide the parts outside the CDR3, is GGIITQTPKFLIGQEGQKLTLKCQQNFNHDTMYWYRQDSGKGLRLIYYSITENDLQKGDLSEGYDASREKKSSFSLTVTSAQKNEMAVFLCASSGWGSSAETLYFGSGTRLTVL.

The table lists this clone with a few counts. The genes are named according to mouse. Read data end 4 residues before the CDR3 end; the end is taken from the germline J gene. The V and J genes are TRBV1 and TRBJ1-1; D is uncertain. CDR1 is NSQYPW and CDR2 is LRSPGD in the germline V gene (reference sequence). The CDR3 has 12 residues. CDR3 region: CTCSASRTEVFF. CDR3 DNA (partial): TGCACCTGCAGTGCTAGCAGAACA. The full variable domain, completed using reference TRBV1 and TRBJ1-1, is VTLLEQNPRWRLVPRGQAVNLRCILKNSQYPWMSWYQQDLQKQLQWLFTLRSPGDKEVKSLPGADYLATRVTDTELRLQVANMSQGRTLYCTCSASRTEVFFGKGTRLTVV.

A note on this clone: The genes are named according to mouse. Sequencing ends 3 residues short of the CDR3 end; the germline J gene provides the rest. The chain carries TRBV13-2 and TRBJ1-6, with 7 bases matching TRBD1. TRBJ1-6 carries the ORF label, with uncertain function. This CDR3 is 15 amino acids long. Per germline, CDR1 NNHNN and CDR2 SYGAGS (reference sequence). V shed 3 bases, J shed 4 bases, and the junction held 4 bases outside the gene matches. The sequenced part of the CDR3 DNA is TGTGCCAGCGGTGCCCCGGGACAGTATAATTCGCCC. Its translation: CASGAPGQYNSP. The entire CDR3 protein reads CASGAPGQYNSPLYF.

This clone has only a few counts. Germline and genes here are mouse. Sequencing ends 4 residues short of the CDR3 end; the germline J gene provides the rest. This sample includes further DNA sequences coding for the same CDR3. The chain employs TRBV14 and TRBJ2-1; 7 bases fit TRBD1. Trimming removed 4 bases from V and 0 bases from J; junction bases left unmatched: 4. Per the germline V gene, CDR1 is SGHDT and CDR2 is FRDEAV. The CDR3 totals 15 residues. The sequenced CDR3 bases are TGTGCCAGCAGTCCCGGGACAGATAACTATGCT. Translating it yields CASSPGTDNYA. From start to end, the CDR3 is CASSPGTDNYAEQFF.

A word on this clone: Gene labels here are mouse ones. The CDR3 extends 3 residues past the end of the read, so its final part is completed from the germline J gene. The rearrangement uses TRBV31 and TRBJ1-6; TRBD1 might be the D (6 bases). TRBJ1-6 is identified as an open reading frame with a role that is uncertain. The CDR3 is 15 residues long. Germline values: CDR1 GKSSPN, CDR2 SITVG. V shed 0 bases and J shed 5 bases, with 11 bases lying between them. CDR3 sequence: CAWSLPGHNNSPLYF. The DNA read from the CDR3 is TGTGCCTGGAGTCTACCGGGACATAATAATTCGCCC.

In this sample, this clone turned up a few times. The genes are named according to mouse. The read halts 4 residues ahead of the CDR3 end, with the missing end drawn from the germline J gene. The V and J genes are TRBV1 and TRBJ2-2; 11 positions agree with TRBD1. In germline, CDR1 is NSQYPW, CDR2 LRSPGD (reference sequence). After removal of 3 bases from V and 0 bases from J, the junction contained 6 bases not matched to a gene. This CDR3 contains 18 residues. The CDR3 loop is CTCSAGGQGAPNTGQLYF. CDR3 bases read: TGCACCTGCAGTGCCGGAGGACAGGGGGCTCCAAACACCGGG.

About this clone: Mouse names are used for the genes. Sequencing ends 4 residues short of the CDR3 end; the germline J gene provides the rest. The chain couples TRBV5 to TRBJ2-1; 9 bases match TRBD2. The CDR3 runs to 16 residues. J lost 3 bases, V lost 0 bases, and 3 bases had no gene match. The germline gives CDR1 LGHNA, CDR2 YNLKQL (reference sequence). The CDR3 sequence: CASSQDWGGLYAEQFF. The DNA read from the CDR3 is TGTGCCAGCAGCCAAGACTGGGGGGGGCTCTATGCT.

In regard to this clone: Here the gene names and germline are mouse. The DNA ends 4 residues before the CDR3 does, and the rest of the CDR3 is filled in from the germline J gene. This chain links TRBV13-1 with TRBJ2-1; 9 positions agree with TRBD2. Germline CDR1 NSHNY, CDR2 SYGAGN. V gave up 4 bases and J gave up 3 bases; unmatched junction bases: 11. CDR3 length: 17 amino acids. The DNA read from the CDR3 is TGTGCCAGCAGTTTGAGTGGGGGGGCGATTGGCTATGCT. This codes for CASSLSGGAIGYA. The entire CDR3 reads CASSLSGGAIGYAEQFF.

About this clone itself: Gene and germline names: mouse. Coverage ceases 4 residues before the CDR3 finishes, and the germline J gene fills in the end. This chain joins TRBV4 and TRBJ2-4; D is perhaps TRBD1 (6 bases). The germline V gene encodes CDR1 LGHDT and CDR2 YNNKQL (reference sequence). CDR3 length: 14 residues. V was clipped by 3 bases and J by 0 bases, with 7 bases between them. The CDR3 region is CASSYTGSQNTLYF. The sequenced CDR3 bases are TGTGCCAGCAGCTATACAGGGAGTCAAAAC.

This clone was observed a handful of times. These gene names are mouse names. The CDR3 end is not reached by the read, which stops 4 residues before it; the germline J gene fills it in. This sample also contains other DNA sequences that code for the same CDR3. The chain uses TRBV19 and TRBJ2-2, with D perhaps matching TRBD1 (5 bases). Germline assignment: CDR1 FNHDT and CDR2 SITEND (reference sequence). V lost 5 bases, J lost 0 bases, and 8 bases lay in between. The CDR3 runs 14 residues. The CDR3 bases that were read are TGTGCCAGCAGCCAGACAGCAAACACCGGG. It translates to CASSQTANTG. The CDR3 in full is CASSQTANTGQLYF.

Only a few counts were recorded for this clone. Mouse names are used for the genes. Coverage ceases 4 residues before the CDR3 finishes, and the germline J gene fills in the end. Other DNA sequences within the sample encode an identical CDR3. This rearrangement joins TRBV13-2 to TRBJ1-2; TRBD1 agrees at 10 bases. The CDR3 has 15 residues. V shed 2 bases, J shed 0 bases, and the junction held 1 base outside the gene matches. Looked up from germline, CDR1 is NNHNN and CDR2 is SYGAGS (reference sequence). CDR3 amino acids: CASGEGTGANSDYTF. Partial CDR3 DNA: TGTGCCAGCGGTGAGGGGACAGGGGCAAACTCC.

The sample holds a few counts of this clone. Here the gene names and germline are mouse. The DNA ends 4 residues before the CDR3 does, and the rest of the CDR3 is filled in from the germline J gene. V and J are TRBV13-2 and TRBJ2-7, with 7 bases fitting TRBD2. CDR1 and CDR2 (germline): NNHNN, SYGAGS (reference sequence). This CDR3 is built from 13 residues. CDR3 bases read: TGTGCCAGCGGTGAAGGCTGGGGGTAT. Its translation is CASGEGWGY. The entire CDR3 protein is CASGEGWGYEQYF.

In its sample, this clone was seen a few times. Any gene name here is a mouse gene name. The read gets to within 4 residues of the CDR3 end, and the germline J gene fills in the rest. The rearrangement joins TRBV1 to TRBJ2-4, with TRBD1 matching 7 bases. Germline lookup yields CDR1 NSQYPW and CDR2 LRSPGD (reference sequence). This CDR3 is 13 amino acids long. The sequenced CDR3 bases are TGCACCTGCAGTGAGGGACAGAGAAAC. Protein sequence: CTCSEGQRN. The CDR3 in full is CTCSEGQRNTLYF.

Notes on this clone: Any gene name here is a mouse gene name. The read stops 4 residues short of the end of the CDR3; the missing end is completed from the germline J gene. The V gene is TRBV19, the J gene TRBJ2-3; 8 bases are a match to TRBD2. CDR1 and CDR2 from the germline V gene are FNHDT and SITEND (reference sequence). CDR3 length equals 14 residues. Trimming took 2 bases from V and 4 from J; bases not matched to a gene: 3. This CDR3 is CASSMPGGSETLYF. The part of the CDR3 DNA that was read is TGTGCCAGCAGTATGCCTGGGGGGTCAGAA.

Remarks on this clone: Gene names are the mouse ones. The read is 4 residues too short to cover the CDR3 end, so that end is filled in from the germline J gene. Other DNA sequences within the sample encode an identical CDR3. The rearrangement links TRBV13-2 to TRBJ2-5; possible D gene TRBD2, 5 bases. Looked up from germline, CDR1 is NNHNN and CDR2 is SYGAGS (reference sequence). The CDR3 length is 12 residues. The CDR3 sequence is CASGDAGDTQYF. The CDR3 bases that were read are TGTGCCAGCGGTGATGCTGGGGAC.

This clone was counted many times. Mouse gene names and germline throughout. With the read ending 4 residues before the CDR3 end, the germline J gene is used to fill in that end. This chain connects TRBV12-1 to TRBJ1-2; 7 nucleotides align to TRBD1. Trimming at V came to 0 bases and at J to 2 bases, leaving 2 bases not matched to a gene. Germline CDR1 SGHSN, CDR2 HYEKVE. CDR3 length: 14 amino acids. CDR3 protein: CASSLEDRNSDYTF. The CDR3 DNA, read in part, is TGTGCCAGCTCTCTCGAGGACAGGAACTCC. The full variable domain, rest sourced from reference TRBV12-1 and TRBJ1-2, is DSGVVQSPRHIIKEKGGRSVLTCIPISGHSNVVWYQQTLGKELKFLIQHYEKVERDKGFLPSRFSVQQFDDYHSEMNMSALELEDSAMYFCASSLEDRNSDYTFGSGTRLLVI.

As regards this clone: All gene names here are mouse names. Coverage ceases 4 residues before the CDR3 finishes, and the germline J gene fills in the end. This chain joins TRBV13-1 and TRBJ2-1; possibly TRBD1 for D (5 bases). This CDR3 region has 12 residues. CDR1 is NSHNY and CDR2 is SYGAGN in the germline V gene. The covered CDR3 bases are TGTGCCAGCAGTGAACGACAGACT. It translates to CASSERQT. The whole CDR3 region reads CASSERQTEQFF.

For this clone: The listed genes are named as in mouse. The read ends 4 residues early relative to the CDR3; the germline J gene fills the gap. The V call is TRBV13-2, the J call TRBJ1-1, with D maybe TRBD1 (6 bases). Trimming left V 2 bases short and J 1 base short, with 9 bases between. The germline V gene encodes CDR1 NNHNN and CDR2 SYGAGS (reference sequence). The CDR3 has 14 residues. The sequenced CDR3 bases are TGTGCCAGCGGTGACAGGGGTAGAAACACA. Amino acid sequence: CASGDRGRNT. The whole CDR3 is CASGDRGRNTEVFF.

Remarks on this clone: Germline and genes: mouse. The sequenced fragment ends 4 residues before the CDR3 boundary, so the rest is inferred from the germline J gene. The chain recombines TRBV13-3 with TRBJ2-1; weak D call: TRBD1 (6 bases). This CDR3 is 13 amino acids long. V shed 1 base and J shed 5 bases, with 7 bases lying between them. Germline V lookup: CDR1 NNHDY, CDR2 SYVADS. The CDR3 sequence: CASSDTGNAEQFF. CDR3 DNA, as far as it was read: TGTGCCAGCAGTGATACAGGGAATGCT.

This clone was seen more than once but under ten times. Gene and germline names: mouse. The sequenced CDR3 bases are TGCACCTGCAGTGCAGAGCGGGACAAACAAGAC. Amino acid sequence: CTCSAERDKQD. Given in full, the CDR3 is CTCSAERDKQDTQYF. This chain joins TRBV1 and TRBJ2-5; D is possibly TRBD1 (6 bases). The read halts 4 residues ahead of the CDR3 end, with the missing end drawn from the germline J gene. Germline V lookup: CDR1 NSQYPW, CDR2 LRSPGD (reference sequence). CDR3 length: 15 amino acids. V gave up 0 bases and J gave up 3 bases, with 10 bases separating them.